These 17 T cell receptor beta chains originate from one sample sequenced in a study of OX40 agonist ivuxolimab in advanced cancers. TCRdb's copy holds only in-frame clones and misses some; the assay was immunoSEQ multiplex PCR. The sample yields over 90,000 clones, 90% seen once. The material was CD4+ or CD8+ T cells sorted from blood, obtained in a trial of the OX40 agonist ivuxolimab. All receptors derive from an adult with an advanced solid tumor such as melanoma, head and neck, liver or kidney cancer.

The DNA of the CDR3 is TGTGCCAGCTCATATATAAATTACGAGCAGTACTTC. Protein sequence: CASSYINYEQYF. The chain combines TRBV18 with TRBJ2-7, with D unresolved. The germline V and J ends were trimmed by 5 bases and 4 bases, with 9 bases remaining between them. The germline gives CDR1 KGHSH, CDR2 LQKENI. This CDR3 is built from 12 residues.

The chain combines TRBV5-6 with TRBJ1-2; TRBD1 aligns across 7 bases. Germline CDR1 reads SGHDT; CDR2 reads YYEEEE. V gave up 4 bases and J gave up 4 bases; unmatched junction bases: 4. The CDR3 spans 13 residues. This chain's CDR3 is CASSHDRAYGYTF. The CDR3 region has the DNA TGTGCCAGCAGCCACGACAGGGCCTATGGCTACACCTTC.

This clone was found once. This chain uses TRBV6-5 with TRBJ2-3; D is unclear. CDR3 length equals 15 residues. In germline, CDR1 is MNHEY, CDR2 SVGAGI. V lost 7 bases and J 0 bases, leaving 14 bases between the germline ends. DNA for the CDR3: TGTGCCAGCACCCCCGGCCCTTTCAGCACAGATACGCAGTATTTT. Translation gives CASTPGPFSTDTQYF.

In this sample, this clone turned up once. The chain links TRBV6-4 to TRBJ1-2, with D possibly TRBD1 on 5 matching bases. Between the trimmed V and J ends, which lost 0 bases and 8 bases, there was a span of 13 bases. CDR3 size: 14 residues. The germline V gene encodes CDR1 MRHNA and CDR2 SNTAGT. CDR3 region: CASSDSGDPRGYTF. The CDR3 DNA follows: TGTGCCAGCAGTGACTCCGGGGACCCGCGGGGCTACACCTTC.

The chain links TRBV6-1 to TRBJ2-7; 8 bases match TRBD2. Germline CDR1 and CDR2: MNHNS and SASEGT. Losses at the gene ends were 5 bases for V and 3 bases for J; bases not matched to a gene: 9. The CDR3 sequence is 15 residues long. CDR3 nucleotide sequence: TGTGCCAGCAGTCCCGGGCCTAGCGGGTTCTACGAGCAGTACTTC. Amino acid sequence: CASSPGPSGFYEQYF.

The table lists this clone with a count of one. Additional DNA sequences in this sample encode the identical CDR3. This rearrangement joins TRBV30 to TRBJ2-7; tentatively, D is TRBD1 (6 bases). Trimming stripped 2 bases from V and 3 bases from J, with 11 bases between. The CDR3 covers 13 residues. Germline V lookup: CDR1 GTSNPN, CDR2 SVGIG (reference sequence). CDR3 coding DNA: TGTGCCTGGAGTCGTCCAGGGGTCTACGAGCAGTACTTC. It encodes CAWSRPGVYEQYF. Full variable domain (rest looked up from reference TRBV30 and TRBJ2-7): SQTIHQWPATLVQPVGSPLSLECTVEGTSNPNLYWYRQAAGRGLQLLFYSVGIGQISSEVPQNLSASRPQDRQFILSSKKLLLSDSGFYLCAWSRPGVYEQYFGPGTRLTVT.

The chain joins TRBV29-1 to TRBJ2-2, with D possibly TRBD2 on 5 matching bases. Trimming stripped 2 bases from V and 7 bases from J, with 11 bases between. In germline, CDR1 is SQVTM, CDR2 ANQGSEA. CDR3 length: 13 residues. CDR3 coding DNA: TGCAGCGTTGAATTTGGAGGTCGCGGGGAGCTGTTTTTT. Protein: CSVEFGGRGELFF.

The chain joins TRBV18 to TRBJ2-7; no firm D call. CDR3 length: 13 residues. Per the germline V gene, CDR1 is KGHSH and CDR2 is LQKENI. V lost 3 bases to trimming and J lost 0 bases, with 6 bases between them. As DNA, the CDR3 is TGTGCCAGCTCACCCCAAAGCTCCTACGAGCAGTACTTC. It encodes CASSPQSSYEQYF.

The J gene is TRBJ2-1, the V gene TRBV7-9; the D call may be TRBD1 or TRBD2 (5 bases each). The CDR3 has 16 amino acids. Trimming pared 1 base from V and 6 bases from J, leaving 16 bases between. Germline CDR1 and CDR2: SEHNR and FQNEAQ (reference sequence). CDR3 protein: CASSLGWDRRSNEQFF. The CDR3 nucleotides read TGTGCCAGCAGCTTAGGTTGGGACCGCCGGAGCAATGAGCAGTTCTTC. Drawing the rest from reference TRBV7-9 and TRBJ2-1, the complete variable domain is DTGVSQNPRHKITKRGQNVTFRCDPISEHNRLYWYRQTLGQGPEFLTYFQNEAQLEKSRLLSDRFSAERPKGSFSTLEIQRTEQGDSAMYLCASSLGWDRRSNEQFFGPGTRLTVL.

The chain combines TRBV19 with TRBJ2-2; TRBD2 aligns across 7 bases. The germline V gene encodes CDR1 LNHDA and CDR2 SQIVND (reference sequence). V dropped 10 bases and J dropped 1; count of bases not matched to a gene: 9. The CDR3 contains 15 residues. CDR3 bases: TGTGCCACCGTCCCGGTAGCGGGGAACACCGGGGAGCTGTTTTTT. This translates into CATVPVAGNTGELFF.

The genes are TRBV6-5 and TRBJ2-4; D is unresolved. Trimming pared 6 bases from V and 0 bases from J, leaving 12 bases between. This CDR3 has 15 residues. Germline V gene data show CDR1 as MNHEY and CDR2 as SVGAGI. The CDR3 is CASSPLTLAKNIQYF. The DNA of the CDR3 is TGTGCCAGCAGCCCCTTAACCCTAGCCAAAAACATTCAGTACTTC.

V usage is TRBV19 and J usage is TRBJ1-5; D remains unclear. Trimming left V 3 bases short and J 3 bases short, with 12 bases between. Germline-derived CDR1 and CDR2 are LNHDA and SQIVND (reference sequence). CDR3 size: 15 residues. The CDR3 reads CASSIPGMDNQPQHF. The CDR3 DNA follows: TGTGCCAGTAGTATCCCTGGGATGGACAATCAGCCCCAGCATTTT. Variable domain in full (rest from reference TRBV19 and TRBJ1-5): DGGITQSPKYLFRKEGQNVTLSCEQNLNHDAMYWYRQDPGQGLRLIYYSQIVNDFQKGDIAEGYSVSREKKESFPLTVTSAQKNPTAFYLCASSIPGMDNQPQHFGDGTRLSIL.

The chain has TRBV10-3 and TRBJ1-2; the D is unclear. Germline CDR1 is ENHRY and CDR2 is SYGVKD. Deletions cut 2 bases from V and 2 bases from J, with 6 bases between. CDR3 size: 13 residues. CDR3 protein: CAISEMGNYGYTF. In nucleotides, the CDR3 is TGTGCCATCAGTGAGATGGGGAACTATGGCTACACCTTC.

In the case of this clone: Other nucleotide sequences from this sample produce the same CDR3. The V call is TRBV5-1, the J call TRBJ1-1; D not certain. Germline V lookup: CDR1 SGHRS, CDR2 YFSETQ. This CDR3 has 13 residues. V was shortened by 2 bases and J by 1 base, with 6 bases between the two germline ends. CDR3 nucleotide sequence: TGCGCCAGCAGCTTTAACAGGAACACTGAAGCTTTCTTT. It is translated as CASSFNRNTEAFF.

The rearrangement links TRBV6-1 to TRBJ2-7, with TRBD1 as a possible D gene (5 bases). The CDR3 sequence is 18 residues long. The V end lost 0 bases, the J end lost 0 bases, and 18 bases lay between the germline ends. Germline V CDR1 and CDR2: MNHNS, SASEGT. CDR3 nucleotides: TGTGCCAGCAGTGAAGCACATTACTACAGGACCGTCTCCTACGAGCAGTACTTC. It specifies CASSEAHYYRTVSYEQYF.

The chain is built from TRBV11-1 and TRBJ2-7, with no clear D. Trimming stripped 2 bases from V and 2 bases from J, with 13 bases between. The CDR3 is 15 amino acids. The germline V gene has CDR1 SGHAT and CDR2 FQDESV (reference sequence). This CDR3 reads CASSLNTLRAYEQYF. Written as DNA, the CDR3 is TGTGCCAGCAGCTTAAATACCCTGCGAGCCTACGAGCAGTACTTC.

V and J are TRBV6-5 and TRBJ2-5; 8 bases line up with TRBD2. V lost 6 bases, J lost 4 bases, and 4 bases stayed unmatched. The CDR3 extends over 13 amino acids. CDR1 and CDR2 (germline): MNHEY, SVGAGI. CDR3: CASRQLAAETQYF. Written as DNA, the CDR3 is TGTGCCAGCAGGCAACTAGCGGCAGAGACCCAGTACTTC.